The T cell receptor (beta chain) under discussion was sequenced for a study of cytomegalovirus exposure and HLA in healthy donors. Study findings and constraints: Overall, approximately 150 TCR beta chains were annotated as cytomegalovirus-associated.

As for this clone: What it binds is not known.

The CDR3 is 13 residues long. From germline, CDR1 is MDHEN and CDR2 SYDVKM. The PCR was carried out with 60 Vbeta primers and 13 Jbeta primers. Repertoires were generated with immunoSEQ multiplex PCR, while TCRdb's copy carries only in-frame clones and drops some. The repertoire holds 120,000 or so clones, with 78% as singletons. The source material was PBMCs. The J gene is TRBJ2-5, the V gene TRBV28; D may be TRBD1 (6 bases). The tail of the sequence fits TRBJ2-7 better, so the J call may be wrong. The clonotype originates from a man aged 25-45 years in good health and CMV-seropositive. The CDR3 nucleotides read TGTGCCAGCAGGATTACAGGGTCCCACGAGCAGTACTTC. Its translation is CASRITGSHEQYF.